Sequencing of this T cell receptor (beta chain) was carried out in a study of response to subunit inactivated influenza vaccine. Study-wide results and caveats: After each seasonal influenza vaccination, few new T cells are recruited, the authors suggested.

TCRdb itself ran the RT-PCR reads through MiXCR, one entry per CDR3 protein. The sample includes a few hundred thousand distinct CDR3 sequences, 14% seen only once; the top ten take approximately 12%. To note about this clonotype: Antigen: not known.

Germline trimming cut 4 bases from V and 1 base from J; bases unmatched to any gene: 3. The CDR3 contains 15 residues. Germline CDR1 is LGHNA and CDR2 is YSLEER. The sample consisted of PBMCs from blood, taken roughly 12 days after vaccination. The rearrangement links TRBV4-3 to TRBJ2-7; 11 bases map to TRBD2. The clonotype originates from a man aged 45-60 years who received an inactivated influenza vaccine. CDR3 in amino acids: CASSRIAGGSYEQYF. CDR3 sequence (DNA): TGCGCCAGCAGCCGCATAGCGGGAGGGTCCTACGAGCAGTACTTC.